This TCR beta chain originates from a study of kidney transplant recipient with SARS-CoV-2 infection. MiXCR was run by TCRdb on the reads, yielding one entry per CDR3 protein. The sample has under 250,000 distinct CDR3 sequences; 25% to 35% are singletons. A word on this clonotype: This clone may be a read error of a much larger clone one base away.

The germline gives CDR1 SGHTS, CDR2 YDEGEE. This CDR3 spans 13 amino acids. V was shortened by 7 bases and J by 10 bases, with 20 bases between the two germline ends. This sequence joins TRBV5-8 and TRBJ2-5; D gene unclear. This clonotype originated in a male patient aged 25-45 years who had COVID-19 and was a kidney transplant recipient. Part of the T cells may come from the graft donor. Source: a blood sample, taken at baseline and on day 111 from a kidney transplant recipient. CDR3 nucleotides: TGTGCCAGCGGCCCGAGGACGGGTGTCTTCCAGTACTTC. It is translated as CASGPRTGVFQYF.